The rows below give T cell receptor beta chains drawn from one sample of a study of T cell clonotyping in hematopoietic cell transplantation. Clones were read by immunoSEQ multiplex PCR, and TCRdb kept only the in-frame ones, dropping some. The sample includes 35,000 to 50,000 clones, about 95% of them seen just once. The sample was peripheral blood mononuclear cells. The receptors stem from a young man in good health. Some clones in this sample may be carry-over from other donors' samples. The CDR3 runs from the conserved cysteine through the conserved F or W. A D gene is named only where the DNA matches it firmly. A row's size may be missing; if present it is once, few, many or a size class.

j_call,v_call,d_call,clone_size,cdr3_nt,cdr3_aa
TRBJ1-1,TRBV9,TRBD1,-,TGTGCCAGCAGCGTAGACCCGACAGGGACCATGAACACTGAAGCTTTCTTT,CASSVDPTGTMNTEAFF
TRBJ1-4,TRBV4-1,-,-,TGCGCCAGCAGCAACATCCCCCTCTCACGCCTGAATGAAAAACTGTTTTTT,CASSNIPLSRLNEKLFF
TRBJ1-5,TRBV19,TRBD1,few,TGTGCCGGGGGACAGGGGGAGAATCAGCCCCAGCATTTT,CAGGQGENQPQHF
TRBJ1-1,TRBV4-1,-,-,TGCGCCAGCAGACAAGGTTGGGGGAACACTGAAGCTTTCTTT,CASRQGWGNTEAFF
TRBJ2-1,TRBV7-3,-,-,TGTGCCAGCAGCTTGGGCGGGACCTCCTACAATGAGCAGTTCTTC,CASSLGGTSYNEQFF
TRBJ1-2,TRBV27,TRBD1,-,TGTGCCAGCAGTTCTGACAGGGAGAATGGCTACACCTTC,CASSSDRENGYTF
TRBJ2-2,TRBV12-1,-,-,TGTGCCAGCAGCGATGGGTCGGGACTAGGGGTCCCCGGGGAGCTGTTTTTT,CASSDGSGLGVPGELFF
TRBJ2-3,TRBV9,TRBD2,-,TGTGCCAGCAGCGTAGCTAGCGGGGGAAGCACAGATACGCAGTATTTT,CASSVASGGSTDTQYF
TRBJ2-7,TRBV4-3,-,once,TGCGCCAGCAGCCAAGATGCGGGACCCTCCGAGCAGTACTTC,CASSQDAGPSEQYF
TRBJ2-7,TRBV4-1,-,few,TGCGCCAGCAGCCAAGAAGCAGGGTTCTACGAGCAGTACTTC,CASSQEAGFYEQYF
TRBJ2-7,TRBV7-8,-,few,TGTGCCAGCAGCTTAATTCCGGGGCGAAGCTCCTACGAGCAGTACTTC,CASSLIPGRSSYEQYF
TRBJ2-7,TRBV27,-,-,TGTGCCAGCAGACCCTCGATCGGACAGCGGGGCTACGAGCAGTACTTC,CASRPSIGQRGYEQYF
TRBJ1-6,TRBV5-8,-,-,TGTGCCAGCTCTAGCTCCTATAATTCACCCCTCCACTTT,CASSSSYNSPLHF
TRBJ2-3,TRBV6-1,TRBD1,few,TGTGCCAGCAGTGAGACCCCCGAGGGGGCGGATACGCAGTATTTT,CASSETPEGADTQYF
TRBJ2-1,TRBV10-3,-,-,TGTGCCATCAGTGAGTCCGGCAGGTCCAGGGGTGAGCAGTTCTTC,CAISESGRSRGEQFF
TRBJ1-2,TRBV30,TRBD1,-,TGTGCCTGGAGTGTGGCAGGGGGGCTTGGCTACACCTTC,CAWSVAGGLGYTF
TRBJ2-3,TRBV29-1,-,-,TGCAGCGTTGAAGGCCCGATGGGGGGTGGAAGGGATACGCAGTATTTT,CSVEGPMGGGRDTQYF
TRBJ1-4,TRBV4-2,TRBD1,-,TGTGCCAGCAGCCAAGAATCTCAGGGGGTGCCTGAAAAACTGTTTTTT,CASSQESQGVPEKLFF
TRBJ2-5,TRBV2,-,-,TGTGCCAGCAGTGATGTTCTAGCTTGGGGGACTGGGGAGGAGACCCAGTACTTC,CASSDVLAWGTGEETQYF
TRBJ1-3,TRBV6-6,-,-,TGTGCCAGCAGTTACTCGACAGGAGGCTCTGGAAACACCATATATTTT,CASSYSTGGSGNTIYF
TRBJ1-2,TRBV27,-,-,TGTGCCAGCAGCCTAATGGACGGCTATGGCTACACCTTC,CASSLMDGYGYTF
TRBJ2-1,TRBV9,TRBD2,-,TGTGCCAGCAGCCCGGGACTAGCGGAATACAATGAGCAGTTCTTC,CASSPGLAEYNEQFF
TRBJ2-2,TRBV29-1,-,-,TGCAGCGTTGTTAATGAGAACACCGGGGAGCTGTTTTTT,CSVVNENTGELFF
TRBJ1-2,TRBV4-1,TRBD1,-,TGCGCCAGCAGCCAAGATAGGAACAGGGGGGGGGACGGTGCTGGCTACACCTTC,CASSQDRNRGGDGAGYTF
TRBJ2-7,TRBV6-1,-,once,TGTGCCAGCAGTGAGTGGCAGGGGGGGAACTACGAGCAGTACTTC,CASSEWQGGNYEQYF
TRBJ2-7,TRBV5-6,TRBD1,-,TGTGCCAGCAGATCAAGGGGGCCCTACGAGCAGTACTTC,CASRSRGPYEQYF
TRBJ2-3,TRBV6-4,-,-,TGTGCCAGCAGTGTGGACAGCTATAGCACAGATACGCAGTATTTT,CASSVDSYSTDTQYF
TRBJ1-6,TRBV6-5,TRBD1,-,TGTGCCAGCAGTCCCCACAGGGGGAGGGGTTCACCCCTCCACTTT,CASSPHRGRGSPLHF
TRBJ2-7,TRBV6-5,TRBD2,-,TGTGCCAGCAGTCCAATGGGCGGGAGAGTCTACGAGCAGTACTTC,CASSPMGGRVYEQYF
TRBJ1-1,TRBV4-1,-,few,TGCGCCAGCAGCCGACCTGGCAGGGTTGAAGCTTTCTTT,CASSRPGRVEAFF
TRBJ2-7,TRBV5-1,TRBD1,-,TGCGCCAGCAGCCTGGACGGGACAGGGATCTACGAGCAGTACTTC,CASSLDGTGIYEQYF
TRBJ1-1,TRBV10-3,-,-,TGTGCCACCACCGGACATCCGGATCGGGGGACTGAAGCTTTCTTT,CATTGHPDRGTEAFF
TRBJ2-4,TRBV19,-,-,TGTGCCAGTAGCCTCAGGACCGGTGCCAAAAACATTCAGTACTTC,CASSLRTGAKNIQYF
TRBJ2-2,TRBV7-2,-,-,TGTGCCAGCAGCCGGGACTTAAACACCGGGGAGCTGTTTTTT,CASSRDLNTGELFF
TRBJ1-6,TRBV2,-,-,TGTGCCAGCACCGGTCGGGGTGGCGGCTATAATTCACCCCTCCACTTT,CASTGRGGGYNSPLHF
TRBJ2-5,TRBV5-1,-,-,TGCGCCAGCAACATTGGTGACTCCAGAGAGACCCAGTACTTC,CASNIGDSRETQYF
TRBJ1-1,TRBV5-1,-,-,TGCGCCAGCAGTCGGGGGACGGCAGGGGTGGGAACTGAAGCTTTCTTT,CASSRGTAGVGTEAFF
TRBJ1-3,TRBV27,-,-,TGTGCCAGCAGTTTAGGGGGTGCTGGAAACACCATATATTTT,CASSLGGAGNTIYF
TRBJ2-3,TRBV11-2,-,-,TGTGCCAGCAGCTTAGGGACACTCCAGTATTTT,CASSLGTLQYF
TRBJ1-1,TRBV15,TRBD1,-,TGTGCCACCAGCAGAGGGACAGGGGGCGCGAGCACTGAAGCTTTCTTT,CATSRGTGGASTEAFF
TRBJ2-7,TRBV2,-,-,TGTGCCAGCAGGCCAAGCTCCTACGAGCAGTACTTC,CASRPSSYEQYF
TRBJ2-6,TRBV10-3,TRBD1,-,TGTGCCACGGTACAGGGGAACTCTGGGGCCAACGTCCTGACTTTC,CATVQGNSGANVLTF
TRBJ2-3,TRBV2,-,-,TGTGCCAGCAGTAAAGGTAGCGGAAACACAGATACGCAGTATTTT,CASSKGSGNTDTQYF
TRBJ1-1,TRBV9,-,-,TGTGCCAGCAGCGTAACGGGGAACACTGAAGCTTTCTTT,CASSVTGNTEAFF
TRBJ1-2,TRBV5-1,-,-,TGCGCCAGCAGCTTGGATGGGGATAGAGGAGATGGCTACACCTTC,CASSLDGDRGDGYTF
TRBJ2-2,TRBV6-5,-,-,TGTGCCAGCAGTTACTCAAGCAGGGGAAACACCGGGGAGCTGTTTTTT,CASSYSSRGNTGELFF